This TCR beta chain was documented in a study of T cells in Graves' hyperthyroidism and ophthalmopathy. For the study at large: Peripheral blood was taken when the disease was first diagnosed, before any treatment began. Study-level findings and limits: Ophthalmopathy stood apart from stable hyperthyroidism in a 13 V-J model. Blood also carried most thyroid clonotypes expanded above 0.001.

This clonotype has only a few counts. Antigen specificity is unknown. RNA transcripts provided the source from which TCR beta CDR3 regions were amplified. First-round RT-PCR targeting the TCR CDR3 was performed with the HTBI primer set. Using its own MiXCR run on the multiplex PCR reads, TCRdb lists one record per CDR3 protein. Of roughly 380,000 distinct CDR3 sequences listed, roughly 13% are singletons. The length of the CDR3 is 14 residues. Trimming cost V 3 bases and J 0 bases, with 9 bases left between them. Germline CDR1 is SGHRS and CDR2 is YFSETQ. The authors took PBMCs from roughly 9.7 ml fresh peripheral blood.

The sequenced sample was blood. The rearrangement links TRBV5-1 to TRBJ1-2; D uncertain. The sequence was obtained from a man aged 25 to 40 with Graves' hyperthyroidism that later progressed to Graves' ophthalmopathy. The CDR3 protein is CASSSRIANYGYTF. In DNA form, the CDR3 reads TGCGCCAGCAGCTCCCGAATAGCTAACTATGGCTACACCTTC.